This TCR beta chain was profiled in a study of PD-L1 blockade in urothelial cancer. Study details: Males with urothelial cancer arising in the bladder constituted about nine tenths of the roughly 30 patients. Blood analyses occurred 3 weeks (second dose) and 6 weeks post treatment start. Median T cell yield per blood sample was some 140,000 cells.

Time point in this sample: peripheral blood 6 weeks after treatment start. Diagnoses among patients were locally advanced or metastatic urothelial carcinoma. TCRdb keeps only in-frame clones here, not all; method: immunoSEQ multiplex PCR. The table records around 50,000 clones, about 85% of them present only once. This CDR3 spans 13 amino acids. Germline-derived CDR1 and CDR2 are SEHNR and FQNEAQ (reference sequence). The receptor comes from a man aged 50-60 years with urothelial cancer. The input for sequencing was PBMCs, taken around atezolizumab (anti-PD-L1) treatment. The V gene is TRBV7-9, the J gene TRBJ2-5, with D possibly TRBD1 on 5 matching bases. With the DNA end fitting TRBJ2-7 better, the J assignment may be wrong. The CDR3 DNA is TGTGCCAGCAGCTTAGCTAGGGGTGACGAGCAGTACTTC. Amino acids: CASSLARGDEQYF.